Included here is one TCR beta chain sequence, with context. As yet, its antigen is unknown. Germline V gene sequence: CDR1 ENHRY, CDR2 SYGVKD. The CDR3 covers 15 residues. V shed 5 bases and J 3 bases; nucleotides not matched to a gene: 4. This sample was taken from a study of shared clonotypes between healthy human individuals. The study drew all its donors from Caucasian adults living in Nashville, Tennessee. Each cell subset's genomic DNA was divided evenly among several immunoSEQ plates. Assay: immunoSEQ multiplex PCR; the TCRdb copy retains only in-frame clones and omits some. Counted here are about 1 million clones, 65% to 80% occurring once; the ten biggest clones make up roughly 1.4%. Broader study findings: Unshared clonotypes carried lower generation probabilities than those common to all four donors.

Sequenced: memory CD4+ T cells sorted from blood. Indicated subset: CD45RA-negative fraction. This receptor was taken from a man younger than 30 in good health. The V gene is TRBV10-3, the J gene TRBJ2-1, with 10 bases fitting TRBD2. The CDR3 sequence: CAISSGGDSYNEQFF. The CDR3 nucleotides read TGTGCCATCAGTAGCGGGGGGGATAGCTACAATGAGCAGTTCTTC.